A selection of T cell receptor beta chains follows, all from one sample in a study of patients and donors after allogeneic stem cell transplantation. TCRdb re-called the RT-PCR reads with MiXCR, one entry per CDR3 protein. Among over 350,000 distinct CDR3 sequences listed, 16% were seen once. The specimen sequenced was blood, either unsorted or a sorted T cell fraction (not recorded which). These receptors all stem from a human donor who was either an allogeneic HSCT recipient or a stem cell or donor lymphocyte infusion donor (not recorded which). It is not recorded whose cells these are; they may come from a transplant donor. Each CDR3 is given with its conserved first and last residue. Each record gives: J gene, V gene, clone size, D gene, CDR3 DNA, CDR3 protein. The D gene is left open where the match is weak. Size is omitted from some rows. Given values are once, few, many or a class for expanded clones.

j_gene: TRBJ1-6; v_gene: TRBV6-1; abundance: .; d_gene: .; CDR3nt: TGTGCCAGCAACGAACCCACCCTCCACTTT; CDR3aa: CASNEPTLHF
j_gene: TRBJ2-7; v_gene: TRBV3-1; abundance: few; d_gene: TRBD2; CDR3nt: TGTGCCAGCAGCCGCTTTAAGGGACTAGTAAACGAGCAGTACTTC; CDR3aa: CASSRFKGLVNEQYF
j_gene: TRBJ2-3; v_gene: TRBV5-6; abundance: .; d_gene: TRBD1; CDR3nt: TGTGCCAGCAGCCTGGACAGGCGGAGGACAGATACGCAGTATTTT; CDR3aa: CASSLDRRRTDTQYF
j_gene: TRBJ1-6; v_gene: TRBV7-9; abundance: few; d_gene: .; CDR3nt: TGTGCCAGCAGCTTACTTGGGTTTTTGGGTTCACCCCTCCACTTT; CDR3aa: CASSLLGFLGSPLHF
j_gene: TRBJ2-3; v_gene: TRBV24-1; abundance: .; d_gene: TRBD1; CDR3nt: TGTGCCACCAGTGATTGGGACCGGGACAGTTCCACAGATACGCAGTATTTT; CDR3aa: CATSDWDRDSSTDTQYF
j_gene: TRBJ2-2; v_gene: TRBV9; abundance: .; d_gene: .; CDR3nt: TGTGCCAGCAGCCCAATGGGAGGTACCGGGGAGCTGTTTTTT; CDR3aa: CASSPMGGTGELFF
j_gene: TRBJ2-7; v_gene: TRBV5-6; abundance: few; d_gene: .; CDR3nt: TGTGCCAGCAGCTTGTTTGCCAGTTCCTACGAGCAGTACTTC; CDR3aa: CASSLFASSYEQYF
j_gene: TRBJ1-6; v_gene: TRBV7-8; abundance: few; d_gene: TRBD1; CDR3nt: TGTGCCAGCAGGATTCGGACAGGGGATTCACCCCTCCACTTT; CDR3aa: CASRIRTGDSPLHF
j_gene: TRBJ2-2; v_gene: TRBV24-1; abundance: few; d_gene: .; CDR3nt: TGTGCCACCAGTGATTTCCGGATAGTCGGACCCGGGGAGCTGTTTTTT; CDR3aa: CATSDFRIVGPGELFF
j_gene: TRBJ1-1; v_gene: TRBV15; abundance: .; d_gene: .; CDR3nt: TGTGCCACCAGCAGAGATCCAGGCAGCAAAGTTAAAGCTTTCTTT; CDR3aa: CATSRDPGSKVKAFF
j_gene: TRBJ1-2; v_gene: TRBV27; abundance: .; d_gene: TRBD1; CDR3nt: TGTGCCAGCAGTGGCCTTAGGTCAGGGGGCCACTATGGCTACACCTTC; CDR3aa: CASSGLRSGGHYGYTF
j_gene: TRBJ2-7; v_gene: TRBV18; abundance: .; d_gene: .; CDR3nt: TGTGCCAGCTCACCCAAGGTTCAGGTGGGGCCCTACGAGCAGTACTTC; CDR3aa: CASSPKVQVGPYEQYF
j_gene: TRBJ1-1; v_gene: TRBV29-1; abundance: few; d_gene: .; CDR3nt: TGCAGCGCCCGGGGGGGGACCCTCGGTGAAGCTTTCTTT; CDR3aa: CSARGGTLGEAFF
j_gene: TRBJ1-2; v_gene: TRBV5-5; abundance: .; d_gene: .; CDR3nt: TGTGCCAGCAGCGGTGGGGGCGCGGGGCTCAAGTACACCTTC; CDR3aa: CASSGGGAGLKYTF
j_gene: TRBJ2-3; v_gene: TRBV20-1; abundance: .; d_gene: .; CDR3nt: TGCAGTGCTAGAGCGCGCAGGGGCGTCGGCACAGATACGCAGTATTTT; CDR3aa: CSARARRGVGTDTQYF
j_gene: TRBJ2-2; v_gene: TRBV12-3/TRBV12-4; abundance: few; d_gene: TRBD2; CDR3nt: TGTGCCAGCAGCCTGACTAGCTTTTCCGGGGAGCTGTTTTTT; CDR3aa: CASSLTSFSGELFF
j_gene: TRBJ2-2; v_gene: TRBV5-1; abundance: few; d_gene: TRBD1; CDR3nt: TGCGCCAGCATGCGGACGCACAGGGGTTACACCGGGGAGCTGTTTTTT; CDR3aa: CASMRTHRGYTGELFF
j_gene: TRBJ2-7; v_gene: TRBV28; abundance: few; d_gene: .; CDR3nt: TGTGCCAGCAGTCGGGTGGCCCACGAGCAGTACTTC; CDR3aa: CASSRVAHEQYF
j_gene: TRBJ2-3; v_gene: TRBV20-1; abundance: .; d_gene: .; CDR3nt: TGCAGTGCTATTAGAGGTGGAATGAAGTCCGTGGATACGCAGTATTTT; CDR3aa: CSAIRGGMKSVDTQYF
j_gene: TRBJ2-5; v_gene: TRBV6-5; abundance: .; d_gene: TRBD1; CDR3nt: TGTGCCAGCAGTTCCCCGGGACAGTTCCAAGAGACCCAGTACTTC; CDR3aa: CASSSPGQFQETQYF
j_gene: TRBJ1-4; v_gene: TRBV25-1; abundance: .; d_gene: .; CDR3nt: TGTGCCAGCAGTGAAGGGTTGTCGGCTATTAATGAAAAACTGTTTTTT; CDR3aa: CASSEGLSAINEKLFF
j_gene: TRBJ2-2; v_gene: TRBV20-1; abundance: few; d_gene: .; CDR3nt: TGCAGTGCTAGAGAAGACAGGCCCTCCCTTCGAGCCGGGGAGCTGTTTTTT; CDR3aa: CSAREDRPSLRAGELFF